One and the same sample provided the 24 T cell receptor beta chains below, sequenced in a study of spatial heterogeneity in lung cancer. The sample's time point: sample taken at primary tumor resection. Tumor, nontumor lung or frozen PBMC supplied whole RNA, sequenced without sorting. MiXCR was run by TCRdb on the 5' RACE reads, yielding one entry per CDR3 protein. The sample shows just under 95,000 distinct CDR3 sequences, about an eighth of them seen only once. Sample: PBMCs, taken at surgery. The receptor set was obtained from a male donor with early-stage non-small cell lung cancer.

The sample holds a few counts of this clonotype. The chain recombines TRBV6-2 or TRBV6-3 with TRBJ2-7; D uncertain. V was cut by 6 bases and J by 4 bases, with 16 bases left in between. The CDR3 runs 14 residues. Looked up from germline, CDR1 is MNHEY and CDR2 is SVGEGT. Here the CDR3 reads CASRSSPSTYEQYF. The DNA for the CDR3 is TGTGCCAGCAGATCCAGCCCTAGTACATACGAGCAGTACTTC.

The rearrangement uses TRBV12-3 or TRBV12-4 and TRBJ1-2, with no clear D. CDR3 length: 13 amino acids. Trimming took 3 bases from V and 1 from J, leaving 6 bases between them. The CDR3 spells CASSLPDNYGYTF. DNA for the CDR3: TGTGCCAGCAGTTTGCCAGATAACTATGGCTACACCTTC.

This clonotype was detected a few times. V usage is TRBV4-3 and J usage is TRBJ1-4; a weak D match, TRBD1 (5 bases). V was trimmed by 2 bases and J by 0 bases, leaving 16 bases between them. There are 18 residues in the CDR3. The germline V gene has CDR1 LGHNA and CDR2 YSLEER. CDR3 amino acids: CASSQTTQLGATNEKLFF. CDR3 coding DNA: TGCGCCAGCAGCCAAACCACTCAATTGGGGGCAACTAATGAAAAACTGTTTTTT.

This clonotype was picked up a small number of times. This chain joins TRBV9 and TRBJ2-1, with D possibly matching TRBD1 (5 bases). Germline V gene sequence: CDR1 SGDLS, CDR2 YYNGEE. V was clipped by 8 bases and J by 0 bases, with 12 bases between them. There are 14 residues in the CDR3. The CDR3 bases are TGTGCCAGTGCCGGACAATTCTCCTACAATGAGCAGTTCTTC. Protein product: CASAGQFSYNEQFF.

The CDR3 DNA follows: TGTGCCAGCAGTTACGGACAGGGGTCCTCACCCCTCCACTTT. Translation: CASSYGQGSSPLHF. The chain has TRBV6-2 or TRBV6-3 and TRBJ1-6; 9 bases are a match to TRBD1. The CDR3 has 14 amino acids. V shed 2 bases, J shed 10 bases, and the junction held 3 bases outside the gene matches. Germline values: CDR1 MNHEY, CDR2 SVGEGT.

The chain uses TRBV7-2 and TRBJ2-5; D uncertain. Between the trimmed V and J ends, which lost 8 bases and 2 bases, there was a span of 15 bases. Germline CDR1 and CDR2: SGHTA and FQGNSA. This CDR3 is built from 14 residues. DNA for the CDR3: TGTGCCAGCGGCCCCGGGCCGGGTCAAGAGACCCAGTACTTC. It codes for CASGPGPGQETQYF.

This clonotype has more than one count but fewer than ten. V and J are TRBV7-6 and TRBJ1-1; 7 positions match TRBD1. The CDR3 covers 14 residues. Germline trimming cut 5 bases from V and 5 bases from J; bases unmatched to any gene: 8. Germline lookup yields CDR1 SGHVS and CDR2 FNYEAQ. In DNA, the CDR3 is TGTGCCAGCAGCCCCACAGGGGAGTCGACTGAAGCTTTCTTT. Its protein is CASSPTGESTEAFF.

This clonotype was detected ten times or more. This chain links TRBV6-4 with TRBJ2-3; 10 nucleotides agree with TRBD1. This CDR3 has 14 amino acids. Germline values: CDR1 MRHNA, CDR2 SNTAGT. V lost 6 bases to trimming and J lost 6 bases; unmatched junction nucleotides: 6. DNA for the CDR3: TGTGCCAGCAGCCCCGGGACAGGGGCTGATACGCAGTATTTT. Translating gives CASSPGTGADTQYF.

Regarding this clonotype: A much larger clone lies one base from this, so it may be a read error. The gene calls are TRBV5-6 and TRBJ2-4; 10 nucleotides match TRBD2. The CDR3 consists of 14 residues. The V gene's germline CDR1 is SGHDT and CDR2 YYEEEE. This CDR3 is CASSPGLAVNTQYF. DNA of the CDR3: TGTGCCAGCAGCCCCGGACTAGCGGTAAACACTCAGTACTTC. The variable domain in full, with the rest retrieved from reference TRBV5-6 and TRBJ2-4, is DAGVTQSPTHLIKTRGQQVTLRCSPKSGHDTVSWYQQALGQGPQFIFQYYEEEERQRGNFPDRFSGHQFPNYSSELNVNALLLGDSALYLCASSPGLAVNTQYFGAGTRLSVL.

DNA of the CDR3: TGTGCCAGCAGCAACTACGGATCTACCACAGATACGCAGTATTTT. Residues: CASSNYGSTTDTQYF. V is TRBV11-3 and J is TRBJ2-3; unclear D gene. This CDR3 spans 15 amino acids. V was pared by 5 bases and J by 2 bases, with 14 bases between. CDR1 SGHNT and CDR2 YENEEA come from the germline V gene.

This clonotype showed up just a few times. The chain recombines TRBV6-6 with TRBJ2-5, with D possibly matching TRBD1 (6 bases). Trimming cost V 2 bases and J 5 bases, with 9 bases left between them. Germline assignment: CDR1 MNHNY and CDR2 SVGAGI (reference sequence). The CDR3 sequence is 13 residues long. DNA for the CDR3: TGTGCCAGCAGTTACCCCAGGGGCGAGACCCAGTACTTC. It translates to CASSYPRGETQYF.

The rearrangement links TRBV5-4 to TRBJ2-5; the match to TRBD2 covers 7 bases. Losses at the gene ends were 4 bases for V and 1 base for J; bases not matched to a gene: 10. This CDR3 has 16 amino acids. Germline V gene sequence: CDR1 SGHNT, CDR2 YYREEE (reference sequence). For the CDR3, the DNA is TGTGCCAGCAGCCCGGGCGGCCTAGCGGTCCAAGAGACCCAGTACTTC. Its protein product is CASSPGGLAVQETQYF.

This clonotype was seen a handful of times. This chain connects TRBV14 to TRBJ2-3; D possibly corresponds to TRBD2 (5 bases). This CDR3 is 16 amino acids long. Germline V gives CDR1 SGHDN, CDR2 FVKESK. Trimming removed 0 bases at V and 6 bases at J, with 16 bases between. As DNA, the CDR3 is TGTGCCAGCAGCCAAGATCAAGACGGGAACGTGGATACGCAGTATTTT. Its protein is CASSQDQDGNVDTQYF.

This clonotype was seen more than once but under ten times. V is TRBV9 and J is TRBJ2-7; the match to TRBD1 covers 9 bases. The CDR3 contains 15 residues. Germline V gene data show CDR1 as SGDLS and CDR2 as YYNGEE. The J segment lost 2 bases and the V segment lost 2 bases, leaving 5 bases of the junction unmatched. CDR3 sequence: CASSVGQGIPYEQYF. The CDR3 DNA sequence: TGTGCCAGCAGCGTCGGACAGGGGATACCCTACGAGCAGTACTTC.

The chain joins TRBV7-8 to TRBJ2-3; 11 nucleotides match TRBD2. The ends lost 5 bases at V and 2 bases at J; junction bases unmatched: 12. CDR1 is SGHVS and CDR2 is FQNEAQ in the germline V gene. This CDR3 is 18 amino acids long. The CDR3 DNA follows: TGTGCCAGCAGCCCGGATCAACTAGCGGGGGCAATCACAGATACGCAGTATTTT. Its translation is CASSPDQLAGAITDTQYF.

This clonotype appeared a few times. The chain uses TRBV7-2 and TRBJ1-1; D not certain. The V end was cut by 4 bases, the J end by 5 bases, with 14 bases between. This CDR3 is built from 14 residues. CDR1 is SGHTA and CDR2 is FQGNSA in the germline V gene. CDR3 protein: CASSSSQQGTEAFF. The CDR3 nucleotides read TGTGCCAGCAGCTCGTCACAGCAAGGGACTGAAGCTTTCTTT.

This clonotype was seen only a few times. V gene TRBV12-3 or TRBV12-4 combines with J gene TRBJ2-2; 8 bases map to TRBD1. The CDR3 loop spans 13 amino acids. The V and J ends lost 5 bases and 7 bases, in that order; junction bases with no gene match: 3. The CDR3 loop reads CASSPGGYGELFF. For the CDR3, the DNA is TGTGCCAGCAGTCCAGGGGGCTACGGGGAGCTGTTTTTT.

This clonotype was detected only a few times. The chain uses TRBV5-1 and TRBJ2-3; D may be TRBD2 (7 bases). The germline CDR1 and CDR2 sequences are SGHRS and YFSETQ. The CDR3 is made up of 16 amino acids. Trimming cost V 3 bases and J 6 bases, with 20 bases left between them. CDR3 nucleotide sequence: TGCGCCAGCAGCTCTTTGGCGGGGGCCGTACCCGATACGCAGTATTTT. This encodes CASSSLAGAVPDTQYF.

This clonotype was picked up many times. The V and J genes are TRBV29-1 and TRBJ2-5, with TRBD2 matching 10 bases. Germline V gene sequence: CDR1 SQVTM, CDR2 ANQGSEA. V gave up 3 bases and J gave up 3 bases; unmatched junction bases: 1. CDR3 length: 13 residues. The CDR3 DNA reads as TGCAGCGTTGACGGACTAGCGGAAGAGACCCAGTACTTC. Translating gives CSVDGLAEETQYF.

This clonotype was observed at least ten times. The CDR3 loop is CASSLQTFQETQYF. In nucleotides, the CDR3 is TGTGCCAGCAGTTTACAGACTTTCCAAGAGACCCAGTACTTC. The chain combines TRBV28 with TRBJ2-5, with no clear D. V was trimmed by 2 bases and J by 1 base, leaving 8 bases between them. Germline V gene lookup returns CDR1 MDHEN and CDR2 SYDVKM. The CDR3 consists of 14 residues.

This clonotype was found many times. The V gene is TRBV20-1, the J gene TRBJ1-1, with D unclear. The CDR3 is made up of 14 amino acids. The germline V gene encodes CDR1 DFQATT and CDR2 SNEGSKA (reference sequence). The V and J ends lost 6 bases and 4 bases respectively, with 18 bases between them. The chain's CDR3 is CSASLRVPLTEAFF. In DNA form, the CDR3 reads TGCAGTGCGAGTTTAAGGGTCCCTCTCACTGAAGCTTTCTTT.

With respect to this clonotype: Germline and junction disagree at one end, which may indicate a read error. This rearrangement joins TRBV3-1 to TRBJ2-1; 7 nucleotides match TRBD2. CDR3 length equals 15 residues. CDR1 and CDR2 (germline): LGHDT, YNNKEL (reference sequence). CDR3 protein: CASSQGDYTYDEQFF. The CDR3 coding sequence is TGTGCCAGCAGCCAAGGGGACTATACCTACGATGAGCAGTTCTTC.

The rearrangement links TRBV18 to TRBJ2-3; D is possibly TRBD1 or TRBD2 (5 bases each). There are 16 residues in the CDR3. Looked up from germline, CDR1 is KGHSH and CDR2 is LQKENI. The germline V and J ends were trimmed by 6 bases and 4 bases, with 20 bases remaining between them. This CDR3 reads CASSMGMGENADTQYF. CDR3 nucleotide sequence: TGTGCCAGCTCCATGGGTATGGGGGAGAACGCAGATACGCAGTATTTT. The whole variable domain, filled in from reference TRBV18 and TRBJ2-3, reads NAGVMQNPRHLVRRRGQEARLRCSPMKGHSHVYWYRQLPEEGLKFMVYLQKENIIDESGMPKERFSAEFPKEGPSILRIQQVVRGDSAAYFCASSMGMGENADTQYFGPGTRLTVL.

This clonotype has more than one count but fewer than ten. This chain joins TRBV6-2 or TRBV6-3 and TRBJ2-5; D call uncertain. Germline V gene data show CDR1 as MNHEY and CDR2 as SVGEGT. The V end was cut by 2 bases, the J end by 0 bases, with 7 bases between. The CDR3 is made up of 14 amino acids. CDR3 bases: TGTGCCAGCAGTTACGTGGGCTACCAAGAGACCCAGTACTTC. The encoded protein is CASSYVGYQETQYF.